The T cell receptor beta chain under discussion was sequenced for a study of CD8 T cells in Susac syndrome. As for the study in general: The sequenced Susac syndrome patients comprised more than 5 with active disease and roughly 8 in remission.

Trimming stripped 1 base from V and 0 bases from J, with 5 bases between. There are 14 residues in the CDR3. The germline gives CDR1 SGHDT, CDR2 YYEEEE. A quantity of about 0.5 to 1 ug RNA underwent reverse transcription using random hexamers. Amplification of TCR beta CDR3 by immunoSEQ multiplex PCR spanned 54 Vbeta and 13 Jbeta. TCRdb re-called the immunoSEQ multiplex PCR reads through MiXCR, storing one row per CDR3 protein. The sample records approximately 210,000 distinct CDR3 sequences, 94% being singletons. This chain uses TRBV5-6 with TRBJ2-1; D is uncertain. The clonotype was recovered from a human donor with Susac syndrome. Sequenced input: CD4+ T cells from PBMCs. Written as DNA, the CDR3 is TGTGCCAGCAGCTTGTTCAGCTCCTACAATGAGCAGTTCTTC. As protein: CASSLFSSYNEQFF. Full variable domain (outside the CDR3, taken from reference TRBV5-6 and TRBJ2-1): DAGVTQSPTHLIKTRGQQVTLRCSPKSGHDTVSWYQQALGQGPQFIFQYYEEEERQRGNFPDRFSGHQFPNYSSELNVNALLLGDSALYLCASSLFSSYNEQFFGPGTRLTVL.